This T cell receptor (beta chain) derives from a study of CD8 T cells in ankylosing spondylitis. Study-level points and caveats: Apparently characteristic of ankylosing spondylitis blood was a TCR beta motif (roughly eight highly homologous variants).

TCRdb recomputed calls from the 5' RACE reads with MiXCR, one row per CDR3 protein. The table has some 800,000 distinct CDR3 sequences, around 11% seen once. This clonotype was counted only a few times. The antigen is unknown. Sample: blood, either unsorted or a sorted T cell fraction (not recorded which). This TCR came from a male donor with ankylosing spondylitis.

This CDR3 reads CASPSGRALSYNEQFF. CDR3 nucleotide sequence: TGTGCCAGCCCTAGCGGGAGGGCCCTCTCCTACAATGAGCAGTTCTTC. The gene calls are TRBV7-9 and TRBJ2-1; 12 bases fit TRBD2. Per the germline V gene, CDR1 is SEHNR and CDR2 is FQNEAQ (reference sequence). V lost 8 bases, J lost 0 bases, and 5 bases stayed unmatched. CDR3 size: 16 residues.